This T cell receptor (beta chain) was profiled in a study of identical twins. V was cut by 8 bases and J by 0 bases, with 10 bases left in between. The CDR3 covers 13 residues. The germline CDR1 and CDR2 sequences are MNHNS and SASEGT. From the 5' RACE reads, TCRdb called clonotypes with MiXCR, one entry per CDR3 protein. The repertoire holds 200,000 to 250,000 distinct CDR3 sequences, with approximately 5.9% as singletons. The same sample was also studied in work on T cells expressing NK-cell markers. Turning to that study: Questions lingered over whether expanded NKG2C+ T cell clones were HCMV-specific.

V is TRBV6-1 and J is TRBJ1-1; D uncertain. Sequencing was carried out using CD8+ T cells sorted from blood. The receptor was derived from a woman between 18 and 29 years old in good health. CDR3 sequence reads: CASCAGMNTEAFF. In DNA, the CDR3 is TGTGCCAGCTGTGCCGGCATGAACACTGAAGCTTTCTTT.